These T cell receptor beta chains were read from a single sample in a study of T cell repertoires in cytomegalovirus infection. From the reads, TCRdb called clonotypes with MiXCR, one entry per CDR3 protein. Of about 830,000 distinct CDR3 sequences listed, around a third are singletons. The antigens these receptors bind are not known. The sequences come from cultured CD8+ T cells from PBMCs, collected from culture after CMV antigen stimulation. The source of these receptors is a human donor in good health (CMV status not recorded). Some clones in this sample may be carry-over from other donors' samples. The CDR3 runs from the conserved cysteine through the conserved F or W. A D gene is named only where the DNA matches it firmly. Rows give clone size only sometimes, using once, few, many, or a class for an expanded clone.

few	TRBV7-9	TRBJ2-5	-	TGTGCCAGCAGCTTAGACAGGAAAGAGACCCAGTACTTC	CASSLDRKETQYF
many	TRBV7-2	TRBJ1-1	-	TGTGCCAGCAGCTTAGGGTCCGGGTACGCTGAAGCTTTCTTT	CASSLGSGYAEAFF
few	TRBV7-3	TRBJ2-1	-	TGTGCCAGCAGCGCGGCGGGGACCCCGGGCAATGAGCAGTTCTTC	CASSAAGTPGNEQFF
few	TRBV7-6	TRBJ1-5	-	TGTGCCAGCAGTTCCTCTGGGGCAGCTCAGCCCCAGCATTTT	CASSSSGAAQPQHF
-	TRBV5-4	TRBJ2-3	-	TGTGCCAGCAGCTTGAGCAGCGGGCGACGACTTACAGATACGCAGTATTTT	CASSLSSGRRLTDTQYF
-	TRBV4-3	TRBJ2-1	-	TGCGCCAGCAGCCAAGATTGGGGGGACAATGAGCAGTTCTTC	CASSQDWGDNEQFF
few	TRBV27	TRBJ1-2	-	TGTGCCAGCAGTTTTGGGACCCCGGCACCTAGGGGCTACACCTTC	CASSFGTPAPRGYTF
few	TRBV12-3/TRBV12-4	TRBJ2-3	TRBD2	TGTGCCAGCAGTTTGATTAGCGGGCTCACAGATACGCAGTATTTT	CASSLISGLTDTQYF
few	TRBV28	TRBJ1-3	TRBD1	TGTGCCAGCAGTCCACAGGGGCCTGGAAACACCATATATTTT	CASSPQGPGNTIYF
few	TRBV7-9	TRBJ2-6	-	TGTGCCAGCAGCTTTTCGGGGGCAAGCTCTGGGGCCAACGTCCTGACTTTC	CASSFSGASSGANVLTF
many	TRBV12-3/TRBV12-4	TRBJ1-6	TRBD1	TGTGCCAGCAGTGGGGGACAGGGGGCAAGGTCACCCCTCCACTTT	CASSGGQGARSPLHF
many	TRBV3-1	TRBJ2-1	-	TGTGCCAGCAGCCCCCAGGGGTTCTCCTACAATGAGCAGTTCTTC	CASSPQGFSYNEQFF
-	TRBV7-9	TRBJ2-2	-	TGTGCCAGCAGCTGGAGCAGGGGACCGAACACCGGGGAGCTGTTTTTT	CASSWSRGPNTGELFF
-	TRBV28	TRBJ2-6	-	TGTGCCAGCAGTTTACCCGACGGTTTCTCTGGGGCCAACGTCCTGACTTTC	CASSLPDGFSGANVLTF
few	TRBV9	TRBJ1-2	TRBD1	TGTGCCAGCACCCGACAGGGAAGGAATTATGGCTACACCTTC	CASTRQGRNYGYTF
few	TRBV7-6	TRBJ2-2	-	TGTGCCAGCAGTCCCTTTCAGTACACCGGGGAGCTGTTTTTT	CASSPFQYTGELFF
few	TRBV27	TRBJ2-1	TRBD2	TGTGCCAGCAGTTTGGGACTAGCGGGGTTGCAGTTCTTC	CASSLGLAGLQFF
few	TRBV7-9	TRBJ1-1	-	TGTGCCAGCAGCTTCGTCCCATCGAACACTGAAGCTTTCTTT	CASSFVPSNTEAFF
few	TRBV5-4	TRBJ1-6	-	TGTGCCAGCAGCTTCCGGGATGGGCATAATTCACCCCTCCACTTT	CASSFRDGHNSPLHF
few	TRBV10-3	TRBJ2-7	-	TGTGCCATCAGTCCCAGGGACTCCTACGAGCAGTACTTC	CAISPRDSYEQYF
many	TRBV7-2	TRBJ2-5	-	TGTGCCAGCAGCTTAGTTCAGCTCGCCGGGGGTGGGGAGACCCAGTACTTC	CASSLVQLAGGGETQYF
few	TRBV25-1	TRBJ2-7	TRBD2	TGTGCCAGCAGTGCCAGCGGGGGGCGATCCTACGAGCAGTACTTC	CASSASGGRSYEQYF
-	TRBV14	TRBJ2-7	-	TGTGCCAGCAGCCGGAATCGGGACTCTCTTTCCTACGAGCAGTACTTC	CASSRNRDSLSYEQYF
few	TRBV19	TRBJ1-5	-	TGTGCCAGTAGTATAGCGGGGGGTCAGCCCCAGCATTTT	CASSIAGGQPQHF
-	TRBV7-2	TRBJ1-4	-	TGTGTCAGCAGCCCGAGGGGGTTCTCTCTTATTGCCGGGGAAAAACTGTTTTTT	CVSSPRGFSLIAGEKLFF